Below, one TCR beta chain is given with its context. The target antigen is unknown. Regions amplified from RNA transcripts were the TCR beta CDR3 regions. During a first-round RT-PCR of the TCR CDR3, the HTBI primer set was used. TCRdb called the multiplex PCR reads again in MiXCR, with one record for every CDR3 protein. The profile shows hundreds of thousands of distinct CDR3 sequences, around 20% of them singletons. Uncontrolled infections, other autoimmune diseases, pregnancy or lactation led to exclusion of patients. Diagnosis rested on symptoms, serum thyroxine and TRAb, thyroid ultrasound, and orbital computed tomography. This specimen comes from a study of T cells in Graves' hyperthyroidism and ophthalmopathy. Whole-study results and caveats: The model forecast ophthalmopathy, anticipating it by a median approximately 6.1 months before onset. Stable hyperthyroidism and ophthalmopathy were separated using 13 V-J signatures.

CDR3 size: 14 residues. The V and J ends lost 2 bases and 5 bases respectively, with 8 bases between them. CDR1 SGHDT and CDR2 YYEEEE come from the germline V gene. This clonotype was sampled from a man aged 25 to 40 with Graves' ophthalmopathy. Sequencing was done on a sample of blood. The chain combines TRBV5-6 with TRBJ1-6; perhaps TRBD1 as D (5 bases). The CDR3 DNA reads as TGTGCCAGCAGCTTCCGGGACGATAATTCACCCCTCCACTTT. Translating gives CASSFRDDNSPLHF.